Shown below are 5 T cell receptor beta chains from a single sample sequenced in a study of CD8 T cells in Susac syndrome. RNA in amounts of roughly 0.5 to 1 ug was reverse transcribed with random hexamers. TCRdb reprocessed the immunoSEQ multiplex PCR reads via MiXCR and lists one record per CDR3 protein. The profile shows about 200,000 distinct CDR3 sequences, roughly 96% of them singletons. The sample was CD4+ T cells from PBMCs. The origin of the receptors is a human donor in good health.

The chain employs TRBV7-9 and TRBJ1-2; TRBD1 might be the D (6 bases). This CDR3 has 12 residues. Germline CDR1 reads SEHNR; CDR2 reads FQNEAQ (reference sequence). V lost 5 bases and J lost 8, with 12 bases in between. CDR3 loop: CASSPVGGGYTF. CDR3 DNA: TGTGCCAGCAGCCCAGTCGGGGGCGGCTACACCTTC.

This chain uses TRBV9 with TRBJ2-5; 8 bases are shared with TRBD2. CDR1 and CDR2 (germline): SGDLS, YYNGEE. The CDR3 runs to 14 residues. V was clipped by 3 bases and J by 3 bases; unmatched bases: 4. The CDR3 DNA follows: TGTGCCAGCAGCGCCACCGGGGGGGAAGAGACCCAGTACTTC. Translated: CASSATGGEETQYF.

This chain joins TRBV9 and TRBJ2-3; unclear D gene. The CDR3 is 14 residues long. V lost 5 bases and J 0 bases, leaving 10 bases between the germline ends. Per germline, CDR1 SGDLS and CDR2 YYNGEE. The CDR3 spells CASSDSGSTDTQYF. DNA for the CDR3: TGTGCCAGCAGTGATAGTGGGAGCACAGATACGCAGTATTTT.

The chain links TRBV7-2 to TRBJ1-1; D remains ambiguous. The germline V and J ends were trimmed by 1 base and 3 bases, with 18 bases remaining between them. From germline, CDR1 is SGHTA and CDR2 FQGNSA. This CDR3 spans 17 amino acids. Here the CDR3 DNA reads TGTGCCAGCAGCTTAGTCACCCCCATGAGGGCGGACACTGAAGCTTTCTTT. This translates into CASSLVTPMRADTEAFF.

CDR3 sequence: CASSHYEKLFF. The CDR3 coding sequence is TGCGCCAGCAGTCACTATGAAAAACTGTTTTTT. The gene calls are TRBV23-1 and TRBJ1-4; D call uncertain. TRBV23-1 is known as an ORF, though its function is uncertain. V was shortened by 3 bases and J by 6 bases, with 2 bases between the two germline ends. This CDR3 is 11 amino acids long.